This TCR beta chain was sequenced during a study of blood T cell repertoires in COVID-19. Study context: Samples representing acute and convalescent COVID-19 were sourced from the United States, Italy and Spain. T cells, B-cell-depleted T cells, or PBMCs supplied cDNA or gDNA.

Methods used by the authors: Estimates of nucleated cell counts were drawn from the amplification of reference gene primers. Libraries were prepared by immunoSEQ multiplex PCR; TCRdb keeps only in-frame clonotypes and omits some of them. V and J calls and clone size follow that table, whereas D and trimming were derived from the DNA. Here the sample spans approximately 470,000 clones, about 90% being singletons. Cohort 3 donors counted as recovered after two negative PCRs, clearance, or resolved symptoms. The receptor was derived from a woman aged 18-30 years who had recovered from COVID-19. The sequencing input was PBMCs or T cells enriched from blood (not recorded which).

The CDR3 DNA sequence: TGTGCCAGCAGCCTGACAGGGGGTGAGGGTCAGCCCCAGCATTTT. Translated, it gives CASSLTGGEGQPQHF. This rearrangement joins TRBV3-1 (or the pseudogene TRBV3-2) to TRBJ1-5; 9 bases line up with TRBD1. CDR1 LGHDT and CDR2 YNNKEL come from the germline V gene (reference sequence). The CDR3 contains 15 residues. The trim removed 4 bases at V and 6 bases at J, leaving 7 bases unmatched.